This passage covers 14 T cell receptor beta chains from one sample sequenced in a study of identical twins. TCRdb reanalysed the 5' RACE reads using MiXCR and keeps one entry per CDR3 protein. Of 700,000 or so distinct CDR3 sequences listed, roughly 8% are singletons. These data are also associated with another study on yellow fever vaccine responses in identical twins.

What was sequenced was PBMCs. All receptors come from a woman aged 18 to 35 in good health.

This clonotype showed up just a few times. The chain recombines TRBV11-2 with TRBJ2-2; D is ambiguous. The CDR3 sequence is 16 residues long. V was cut by 1 base and J by 0 bases, with 9 bases left in between. Germline V gene sequence: CDR1 SGHAT, CDR2 FQNNGV. CDR3 nucleotide sequence: TGTGCCAGCAGCTTAGCCCCGTTCCCGAACACCGGGGAGCTGTTTTTT. It translates to CASSLAPFPNTGELFF.

The V call is TRBV18, the J call TRBJ1-1; D gene unclear. The CDR3 is made up of 14 amino acids. Germline V gives CDR1 KGHSH, CDR2 LQKENI. Trimming pared 3 bases from V and 2 bases from J, leaving 10 bases between. The CDR3 is CASSPSNANTEAFF. The CDR3 nucleotides read TGTGCCAGCTCACCTAGTAATGCTAACACTGAAGCTTTCTTT.

This clonotype was seen more than once but under ten times. The gene calls are TRBV21-1 and TRBJ1-1; the table's TRBD1 call for D was not verified on the DNA. TRBV21-1 is listed as a pseudogene. The CDR3 has 15 amino acids. CDR3 loop: CASSHDRGKGTEAFF. The CDR3 DNA follows: TGTGCCAGCAGCCATGACAGGGGAAAGGGCACTGAAGCTTTCTTT.

This clonotype was seen a handful of times. The chain employs TRBV4-1 and TRBJ2-7, with 12 bases matching TRBD1. The CDR3 has 13 amino acids. CDR1 is MGHRA, CDR2 YSYEKL, per germline. V lost 6 bases to trimming and J lost 7 bases; unmatched junction nucleotides: 4. CDR3 nucleotides: TGCGCCAGCAGGGGACAGGGGGCCAGGGAGCAGTACTTC. It yields the protein CASRGQGAREQYF.

The sample holds many counts of this clonotype. The chain recombines TRBV6-5 with TRBJ2-1; D is unclear. V lost 5 bases and J 3 bases, leaving 8 bases between the germline ends. The CDR3 runs 13 residues. CDR1 MNHEY and CDR2 SVGAGI come from the germline V gene. CDR3 coding DNA: TGTGCCAGCAGTAACCAAATCTACAATGAGCAGTTCTTC. It specifies CASSNQIYNEQFF.

This clonotype was observed a handful of times. The chain recombines TRBV6-2 or TRBV6-3 with TRBJ2-7, with D possibly matching TRBD2 (5 bases). Between the trimmed V and J ends, which lost 3 bases and 5 bases, there was a span of 14 bases. Germline-derived CDR1 and CDR2 are MNHEY and SVGEGT. The CDR3 length is 14 residues. The CDR3 DNA is TGTGCCAGCAGTTATCCTACGTCTAGCAACGAGCAGTACTTC. Translating it yields CASSYPTSSNEQYF.

This clonotype has a handful of counts. CDR3: CASSGRLAGPSNEQFF. DNA of the CDR3: TGTGCCAGCAGTGGACGACTAGCGGGACCCTCCAATGAGCAGTTCTTC. The chain combines TRBV6-1 with TRBJ2-1, with 11 bases matching TRBD2. This CDR3 comprises 16 residues. Germline CDR1 reads MNHNS; CDR2 reads SASEGT. Losses at the gene ends were 4 bases for V and 6 bases for J; bases not matched to a gene: 8.

This clonotype was recorded a few times. The J gene is TRBJ2-2, the V gene TRBV6-1; D ambiguous. Trimming took off 6 bases at V and 5 bases at J, with 13 bases between the two ends. CDR1 MNHNS and CDR2 SASEGT come from the germline V gene. The CDR3 is 14 amino acids. In DNA form, the CDR3 reads TGTGCCAGCAGATCCTATGGCGGTACCGGGGAGCTGTTTTTT. Its protein product is CASRSYGGTGELFF.

This chain uses TRBV7-8 with TRBJ2-7; 8 nucleotides match TRBD2. V gave up 3 bases and J gave up 0 bases; unmatched junction bases: 4. The germline gives CDR1 SGHVS, CDR2 FQNEAQ. There are 15 residues in the CDR3. The CDR3 region is CASSFTSGLSYEQYF. CDR3 sequence (DNA): TGTGCCAGCAGCTTCACTAGCGGACTCTCCTACGAGCAGTACTTC. The full variable domain, its missing parts supplied by reference TRBV7-8 and TRBJ2-7, is GAGVSQSPRYKVAKRGQDVALRCDPISGHVSLFWYQQALGQGPEFLTYFQNEAQLDKSGLPSDRFFAERPEGSVSTLKIQRTQQEDSAVYLCASSFTSGLSYEQYFGPGTRLTVT.

The J gene is TRBJ2-5, the V gene TRBV24-1; D not resolved. This CDR3 is 13 amino acids long. V lost 2 bases to trimming and J lost 0 bases, with 3 bases between them. The germline V gene has CDR1 KGHDR and CDR2 SFDVKD. CDR3 amino acids: CATSDSYQETQYF. The DNA of the CDR3 is TGTGCCACCAGTGATTCGTACCAAGAGACCCAGTACTTC.

The J gene is TRBJ2-6, the V gene TRBV12-3 or TRBV12-4, with a weak D call TRBD2 (5 bases). CDR3 length: 14 amino acids. The ends were cut back, 7 bases at V and 3 bases at J, with 10 bases in the middle. This chain's CDR3 is CASTLARGANVLTF. CDR3 bases: TGTGCCAGCACATTAGCGCGTGGGGCCAACGTCCTGACTTTC.

V usage is TRBV6-6 and J usage is TRBJ2-1, with D unresolved. The CDR3 runs 13 residues. Germline values: CDR1 MNHNY, CDR2 SVGAGI (reference sequence). V lost 4 bases and J 1 base, leaving 5 bases between the germline ends. CDR3 in amino acids: CASSWLSYNEQFF. The CDR3 bases are TGTGCCAGCAGTTGGTTATCCTACAATGAGCAGTTCTTC.

Only a few counts were recorded for this clonotype. V and J are TRBV7-9 and TRBJ2-4; TRBD1 aligns across 10 bases. Germline loops: CDR1 SEHNR, CDR2 FQNEAQ (reference sequence). The J segment lost 1 base and the V segment lost 7 bases, leaving 1 base of the junction unmatched. This CDR3 is built from 14 residues. Here the CDR3 reads CASMDRGAKNIQYF. The CDR3 coding sequence is TGTGCCAGCATGGACAGGGGGGCCAAAAACATTCAGTACTTC.

This clonotype was counted between two and nine times. V and J are TRBV7-9 and TRBJ2-7; 8 bases are a match to TRBD2. V lost 2 bases, J lost 4 bases, and 4 bases stayed unmatched. Germline assignment: CDR1 SEHNR and CDR2 FQNEAQ (reference sequence). The CDR3 extends over 14 amino acids. CDR3 residues: CASSLKRGLYEQYF. For the CDR3, the DNA is TGTGCCAGCAGCTTAAAGCGGGGGCTATACGAGCAGTACTTC.